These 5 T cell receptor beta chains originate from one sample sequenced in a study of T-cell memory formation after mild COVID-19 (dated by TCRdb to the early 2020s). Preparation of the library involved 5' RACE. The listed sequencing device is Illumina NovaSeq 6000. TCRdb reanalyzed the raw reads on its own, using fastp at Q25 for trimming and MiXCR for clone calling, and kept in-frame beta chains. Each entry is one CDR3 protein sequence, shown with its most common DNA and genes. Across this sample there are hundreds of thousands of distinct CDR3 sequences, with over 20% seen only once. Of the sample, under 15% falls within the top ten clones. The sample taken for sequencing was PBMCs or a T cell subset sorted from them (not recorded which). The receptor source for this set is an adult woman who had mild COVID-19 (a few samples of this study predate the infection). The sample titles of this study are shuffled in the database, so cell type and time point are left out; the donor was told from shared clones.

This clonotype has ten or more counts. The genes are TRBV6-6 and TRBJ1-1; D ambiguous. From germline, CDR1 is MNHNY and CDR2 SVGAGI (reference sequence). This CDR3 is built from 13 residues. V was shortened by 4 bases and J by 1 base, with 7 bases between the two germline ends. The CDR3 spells CASSSPRNTEAFF. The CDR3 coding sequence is TGTGCCAGCAGTTCCCCCCGGAACACTGAAGCTTTCTTT.

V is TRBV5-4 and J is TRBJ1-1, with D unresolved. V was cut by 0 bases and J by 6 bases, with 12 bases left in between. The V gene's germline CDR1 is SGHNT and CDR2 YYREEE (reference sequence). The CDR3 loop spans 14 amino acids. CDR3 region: CASSLVQGFSEAFF. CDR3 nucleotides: TGTGCCAGCAGCTTGGTACAAGGGTTTTCTGAAGCTTTCTTT.

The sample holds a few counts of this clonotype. In DNA form, the CDR3 reads TGTGCCAGCAGCTTGTTGGGGGTGGAGAGGGAGCAGTTCTTC. Its translation is CASSLLGVEREQFF. This chain links TRBV5-4 with TRBJ2-1, with D possibly being TRBD1 or TRBD2 (5 bases each). This CDR3 is built from 14 residues. CDR1 and CDR2 from the germline V gene are SGHNT and YYREEE (reference sequence). Between the trimmed V and J ends, which lost 1 base and 10 bases, there was a span of 15 bases.

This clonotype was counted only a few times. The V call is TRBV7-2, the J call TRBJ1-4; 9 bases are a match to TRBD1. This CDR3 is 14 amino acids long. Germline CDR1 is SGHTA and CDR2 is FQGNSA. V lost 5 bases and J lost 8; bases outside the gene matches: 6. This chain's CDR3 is CASSPDRGNEKLFF. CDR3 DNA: TGTGCCAGCAGCCCGGACAGGGGAAACGAAAAACTGTTTTTT.

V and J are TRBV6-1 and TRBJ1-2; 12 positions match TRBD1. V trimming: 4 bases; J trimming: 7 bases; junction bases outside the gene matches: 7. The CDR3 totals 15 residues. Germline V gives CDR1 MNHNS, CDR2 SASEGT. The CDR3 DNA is TGTGCCAGCAGTGGGGACAGGGGGCGTATGAGTGGCTACACCTTC. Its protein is CASSGDRGRMSGYTF.